The rows below give T cell receptor beta chains drawn from one sample of a study of blood T cell repertoires in COVID-19. Data came from immunoSEQ multiplex PCR; TCRdb stores just in-frame clones and leaves some out. The data show about 200,000 clones, approximately 84% seen once. The material sequenced was PBMCs or T cells enriched from blood (not recorded which). The receptors shown here come from a man aged 35-49 years who had recovered from COVID-19. The CDR3 runs from the conserved cysteine through the conserved F or W. D genes are given only for firm matches. Clone size, where shown, is once, few, many, or a class for clones that have expanded.

size: NA; V: TRBV5-4; J: TRBJ2-1; D: TRBD1; DNA: TGTGCCAGCAGCCCTTCCGGGACAGGGTCGTACAATGAGCAGTTCTTC; CDR3: CASSPSGTGSYNEQFF
size: NA; V: TRBV7-9; J: TRBJ1-2; D: TRBD1; DNA: TGTGCCAGCAGCTTAGTGGGACAGGGTGGAGGCTACACCTTC; CDR3: CASSLVGQGGGYTF
size: NA; V: TRBV5-1; J: TRBJ2-3; D: NA; DNA: TGCGCCAGCAGCGGACAAAGCGGGGATACGCAGTATTTT; CDR3: CASSGQSGDTQYF
size: NA; V: TRBV9; J: TRBJ1-1; D: NA; DNA: TGTGCCAGCAGCGTAGGGCAGTCCACTGAAGCTTTCTTT; CDR3: CASSVGQSTEAFF
size: NA; V: TRBV5-6; J: TRBJ1-1; D: NA; DNA: TGTGCCAGCAGCCCCCTAGTGGGCACTGAAGCTTTCTTT; CDR3: CASSPLVGTEAFF
size: NA; V: TRBV20-1; J: TRBJ1-1; D: NA; DNA: TGCAGTGCTAGTCCAGGACAGACCATGAACACTGAAGCTTTCTTT; CDR3: CSASPGQTMNTEAFF
size: few; V: TRBV12-5; J: TRBJ2-2; D: NA; DNA: TGTGCTAGTGCCCTAATGGTAGGGGGGGCGACCGGGGAGCTGTTTTTT; CDR3: CASALMVGGATGELFF
size: once; V: TRBV14; J: TRBJ2-5; D: NA; DNA: TGTGCCAGCAGCCGGGGGGAAGAGACCCAGTACTTC; CDR3: CASSRGEETQYF
size: NA; V: TRBV5-1; J: TRBJ2-2; D: TRBD1; DNA: TGCGCCAGCAGCCAGGGACAGGACACCGGGGAGCTGTTTTTT; CDR3: CASSQGQDTGELFF
size: NA; V: TRBV5-6; J: TRBJ1-1; D: NA; DNA: TGTGCCAGCAGCTACCGGCTCGGGGTCAAGAACACTGAAGCTTTCTTT; CDR3: CASSYRLGVKNTEAFF
size: NA; V: TRBV27; J: TRBJ1-2; D: TRBD1; DNA: TGTGCCAGCAGTTTCAAACCGGGACAGGGCCCTGGCTACACCTTC; CDR3: CASSFKPGQGPGYTF
size: NA; V: TRBV6-5; J: TRBJ1-2; D: NA; DNA: TGTGCCAGCAGCCAGAATAACTATGGCTACACCTTC; CDR3: CASSQNNYGYTF
size: NA; V: TRBV3-1/TRBV3-2; J: TRBJ1-4; D: NA; DNA: TGTGCCAGCAGCCAAACGGCCGGGGTTTCGTTGAAACTGTTTTTT; CDR3: CASSQTAGVSLKLFF
size: NA; V: TRBV6-2/TRBV6-3; J: TRBJ1-2; D: NA; DNA: TGTGCCAGCAGTTATCGAGCAAAGGGGGGCTACACCTTC; CDR3: CASSYRAKGGYTF
size: NA; V: TRBV6-1; J: TRBJ2-1; D: NA; DNA: TGTGCCAGCAGTGAATTTGGTGCGGGCAATGAGCAGTTCTTC; CDR3: CASSEFGAGNEQFF
size: NA; V: TRBV5-4; J: TRBJ1-4; D: NA; DNA: TGTGCCAGCTCCGTTGGGGGGTTGGGGAGTAATGAAAAACTGTTTTTT; CDR3: CASSVGGLGSNEKLFF
size: once; V: TRBV11-3; J: TRBJ2-3; D: NA; DNA: TGTGCCAGCAGCTTACGGACTCGAGAGAGGGATACGCAGTATTTT; CDR3: CASSLRTRERDTQYF
size: NA; V: TRBV7-9; J: TRBJ1-1; D: NA; DNA: TGTGCCAGCAGCTCCCCTGACAGAAGGGCATTTAACACTGAAGCTTTCTTT; CDR3: CASSSPDRRAFNTEAFF
size: once; V: TRBV6-5; J: TRBJ2-7; D: NA; DNA: TGTGCCACCCGGGACGGGAGCTCCTACGAGCAGTACTTC; CDR3: CATRDGSSYEQYF
size: NA; V: TRBV4-2; J: TRBJ2-2; D: TRBD2; DNA: TGTGCCAGCAGCCAAGAGGGACTAGCGGGGGCTAGGGAGCTGTTTTTT; CDR3: CASSQEGLAGARELFF
size: NA; V: TRBV11-2; J: TRBJ2-7; D: TRBD1; DNA: TGTGCCAGCAGCGACTGGACAGGCGAGCAGTACTTC; CDR3: CASSDWTGEQYF
size: NA; V: TRBV6-1; J: TRBJ1-1; D: NA; DNA: TGTGCCAGCAATGAAGGGGCGGGGGCTTTGTTAGACACTGAAGCTTTCTTT; CDR3: CASNEGAGALLDTEAFF
size: NA; V: TRBV7-3; J: TRBJ1-5; D: NA; DNA: TGTGCCAGCAGGACAGTTAGCAATCAGCCCCAGCATTTT; CDR3: CASRTVSNQPQHF
size: NA; V: TRBV13; J: TRBJ2-3; D: TRBD2; DNA: TGTGCCAGCAGCTTAGCGGCGGGGGGGCTCGCAGATACGCAGTATTTT; CDR3: CASSLAAGGLADTQYF
size: NA; V: TRBV5-6; J: TRBJ2-7; D: TRBD2; DNA: TGTGCCAGCAGCCCTACCGTGGCGCGGGGGGATTCCTACGAGCAGTACTTC; CDR3: CASSPTVARGDSYEQYF
size: once; V: TRBV4-1; J: TRBJ1-2; D: NA; DNA: TGCGCCAGCAGCCAAGAAGGATCGGCAGTCGCTCGGGGAGGCTACACCTTC; CDR3: CASSQEGSAVARGGYTF
size: once; V: TRBV28; J: TRBJ1-1; D: NA; DNA: TGTGCCTCAGATAAAGAGGGCGGTGAAGCTTTCTTT; CDR3: CASDKEGGEAFF
size: NA; V: TRBV7-8; J: TRBJ1-6; D: TRBD1; DNA: TGTGCCAGCAGCAACCGACAGGGCCCATATAATTCACCCCTCCACTTT; CDR3: CASSNRQGPYNSPLHF
size: NA; V: TRBV4-2; J: TRBJ1-5; D: TRBD1; DNA: TGTGCCAGCAGCCAAGGGAACTCGGGACAGAATCAGCCCCAGCATTTT; CDR3: CASSQGNSGQNQPQHF
size: NA; V: TRBV10-3; J: TRBJ1-6; D: TRBD1; DNA: TGTGCCATCAGTGAGGGAGGACAGGCGTCAATAACTCCGGGAAATTCACCCCTCCACTTT; CDR3: CAISEGGQASITPGNSPLHF
size: NA; V: TRBV20-1; J: TRBJ1-5; D: NA; DNA: TGCAGTGCTAGTGATGTTTTAGGGGATGGGAGCAATCAGCCCCAGCATTTT; CDR3: CSASDVLGDGSNQPQHF
size: NA; V: TRBV9; J: TRBJ2-2; D: TRBD1; DNA: TGTGCCAGCAGCGGGACAGGGGGGACCGGGGAGCTGTTTTTT; CDR3: CASSGTGGTGELFF
size: NA; V: TRBV19; J: TRBJ1-2; D: NA; DNA: TGTGCCAGCGCCGCGGGACGGAACTATGGCTACACCTTC; CDR3: CASAAGRNYGYTF
size: NA; V: TRBV5-1; J: TRBJ1-2; D: TRBD1; DNA: TGCGCCAGCAGCCCTGAGCAATGGACAGGGATTGGCTACACCTTC; CDR3: CASSPEQWTGIGYTF
size: NA; V: TRBV7-2; J: TRBJ2-7; D: NA; DNA: TGTGCCAGCGGTAGAACGGGGAATACCTACGAGCAGTACTTC; CDR3: CASGRTGNTYEQYF
size: NA; V: TRBV27; J: TRBJ1-6; D: NA; DNA: TGTGCCAGCAGTTTAGGTCAGGCCAATTCACCCCTCCACTTT; CDR3: CASSLGQANSPLHF
size: NA; V: TRBV11-2; J: TRBJ2-7; D: NA; DNA: TGTGCCAGCAGCTTAGTGGGGAGACAGGTCGGCGAGCAGTACTTC; CDR3: CASSLVGRQVGEQYF
size: NA; V: TRBV6-2/TRBV6-3; J: TRBJ1-2; D: TRBD1; DNA: TGTGCCAGCAGTTACTCGGGGACAGGGGCCCTCTATGGCTACACCTTC; CDR3: CASSYSGTGALYGYTF
size: once; V: TRBV10-3; J: TRBJ1-6; D: NA; DNA: TGTGCCATCAGTGAGTTTGGAGGTCTGACTTATAATTCACCCCTCCACTTT; CDR3: CAISEFGGLTYNSPLHF
size: NA; V: TRBV19; J: TRBJ1-1; D: TRBD1; DNA: TGTGCCAGTTGGGACAGGGGGCGAAGCGGTGGGAACACTGAAGCTTTCTTT; CDR3: CASWDRGRSGGNTEAFF
size: many; V: TRBV7-9; J: TRBJ2-2; D: NA; DNA: TGTGCCAGCAAAAGGGACGGAGGGACCGGGGAGCTGTTTTTT; CDR3: CASKRDGGTGELFF
size: NA; V: TRBV5-4; J: TRBJ2-5; D: NA; DNA: TGTGCCAGCAGCCCCGGCGGGGATTACCGAGAGACCCAGTACTTC; CDR3: CASSPGGDYRETQYF
size: NA; V: TRBV18; J: TRBJ1-3; D: NA; DNA: TGTGCCAGCTCACCACAAGAGGGTTCTGGAAACACCATATATTTT; CDR3: CASSPQEGSGNTIYF
size: NA; V: TRBV6-5; J: TRBJ1-1; D: NA; DNA: TGTGCCAGCAGACAGAGGAACACTGAAGCTTTCTTT; CDR3: CASRQRNTEAFF
size: NA; V: TRBV5-1; J: TRBJ1-1; D: TRBD1; DNA: TGCGCCAGCAGCACAGGACAGGGCTATACCATCCGGCCTGAAGCTTTCTTT; CDR3: CASSTGQGYTIRPEAFF
size: NA; V: TRBV5-1; J: TRBJ2-2; D: NA; DNA: TGCGCCAGCAGCCCTCCCTTCGCGGGGGCGGACTCCGGGGAGCTGTTTTTT; CDR3: CASSPPFAGADSGELFF
size: NA; V: TRBV25-1; J: TRBJ1-2; D: NA; DNA: TGTGCCAGCCAGGAGGGGGGGCGCGGGGGCTACACCTTC; CDR3: CASQEGGRGGYTF
size: NA; V: TRBV19; J: TRBJ1-1; D: NA; DNA: TGTGCCAGTAGTATATACCTCAGGGGTGACACTGAAGCTTTCTTT; CDR3: CASSIYLRGDTEAFF
size: NA; V: TRBV29-1; J: TRBJ1-1; D: NA; DNA: TGCAGCGTTGAATTGTATGTAGGAGTGAACACTGAAGCTTTCTTT; CDR3: CSVELYVGVNTEAFF
size: NA; V: TRBV11-2; J: TRBJ1-1; D: NA; DNA: TGTGCCAGCAGCTTTCTTCAGGGGAACACTGAAGCTTTCTTT; CDR3: CASSFLQGNTEAFF
size: NA; V: TRBV12-3/TRBV12-4; J: TRBJ1-2; D: NA; DNA: TGTGCCAGCAGTCTCAGGGGTGACTATGGCTACACCTTC; CDR3: CASSLRGDYGYTF
size: NA; V: TRBV18; J: TRBJ1-1; D: TRBD1; DNA: TGTGCCAGCTCGATCAATCACATGGCAGGGGGCACTGAAGCTTTCTTT; CDR3: CASSINHMAGGTEAFF
size: NA; V: TRBV5-1; J: TRBJ2-3; D: TRBD2; DNA: TGCGCCAGCAGCTCAACCGGGACTAGCGAGACAGATACGCAGTATTTT; CDR3: CASSSTGTSETDTQYF
size: NA; V: TRBV28; J: TRBJ1-2; D: NA; DNA: TGTGCCAGCAGTTTTAGCACACCACTTAACTATGGCTACACCTTC; CDR3: CASSFSTPLNYGYTF
size: NA; V: TRBV30; J: TRBJ1-1; D: TRBD1; DNA: TGTGCCTACATTCCGGGACAGATAATTCCTTATGAGAACACTGAAGCTTTCTTT; CDR3: CAYIPGQIIPYENTEAFF
size: once; V: TRBV4-2; J: TRBJ1-6; D: NA; DNA: TGTGCCAGCAGCCTTAATGGAGGTAATTCACCCCTCCACTTT; CDR3: CASSLNGGNSPLHF
size: NA; V: TRBV5-1; J: TRBJ1-1; D: NA; DNA: TGCGCCAGCAGCTTACAACAGGGAATCACTGAAGCTTTCTTT; CDR3: CASSLQQGITEAFF
size: once; V: TRBV18; J: TRBJ1-1; D: TRBD1; DNA: TGTGCCAGCTCACCAGGACAGGGTATAAGGAACACTGAAGCTTTCTTT; CDR3: CASSPGQGIRNTEAFF
size: few; V: TRBV24-1; J: TRBJ1-2; D: NA; DNA: TGTGCCACCAGTGATCATCGGGGAATCTATGGCTACACCTTC; CDR3: CATSDHRGIYGYTF